Below are 22 T cell receptor beta chains sequenced from a single sample in a study of T cells in Graves' hyperthyroidism and ophthalmopathy (dated by TCRdb to about 2019). Library preparation was by multiplex PCR. TCRdb names Illumina HiSeq 2000 as the instrument used. Amplification of TCR beta CDR3 regions was carried out from RNA transcripts. A first-round RT-PCR of the TCR CDR3 used the HTBI primer set with the Qiagen OneStep RT-PCR kit. The public reads were run again by TCRdb, first through fastp at Q25 and then through MiXCR, and only productive beta chains were kept. CDR3 protein duplicates are merged, each entry listing the most common genes and DNA. This sample holds about 640,000 distinct CDR3 sequences; less than 25% were observed only once. The top ten hold over 30% of the sample. The sequenced sample consisted of blood. The origin of the receptors is a man younger than 45 with Graves' ophthalmopathy.

The table lists this clonotype with a few counts. The chain recombines TRBV30 with TRBJ2-2, with 7 bases lining up with TRBD2. The CDR3 has 13 amino acids. The germline CDR1 and CDR2 sequences are GTSNPN and SVGIG (reference sequence). V shed 5 bases, J shed 7 bases, and the junction held 7 bases outside the gene matches. The CDR3: CAWVDGGNGELFF. In DNA, the CDR3 is TGTGCCTGGGTGGACGGGGGGAACGGGGAGCTGTTTTTT. The variable domain in full, completed from reference TRBV30 and TRBJ2-2, reads SQTIHQWPATLVQPVGSPLSLECTVEGTSNPNLYWYRQAAGRGLQLLFYSVGIGQISSEVPQNLSASRPQDRQFILSSKKLLLSDSGFYLCAWVDGGNGELFFGEGSRLTVL.

This clonotype was recorded many times. CDR3 nucleotides: TGTGCCAGCAGCTCCAACAGAATCACCAGCTACGAGCAGTACTTC. Encoded protein: CASSSNRITSYEQYF. The chain carries TRBV11-2 and TRBJ2-7; D gene uncertain. Germline CDR1 is SGHAT and CDR2 is FQNNGV. The CDR3 spans 15 residues. V was pared by 4 bases and J by 3 bases, with 16 bases between.

This clonotype has only a few counts. This rearrangement joins TRBV6-1 to TRBJ2-3; 8 bases agree with TRBD1. The germline gives CDR1 MNHNS, CDR2 SASEGT. CDR3 length equals 16 residues. V dropped 6 bases and J dropped 2; count of bases not matched to a gene: 10. The CDR3: CASRDGRQGNTDTQYF. DNA for the CDR3: TGTGCCAGCAGAGACGGTAGACAGGGGAACACAGATACGCAGTATTTT.

This clonotype showed up many times. The chain couples TRBV30 to TRBJ1-1; no firm D call. CDR1 is GTSNPN and CDR2 is SVGIG in the germline V gene (reference sequence). The CDR3 is 11 amino acids. Trimming shortened V by 3 bases and J by 4 bases, and 6 bases separated the two germline ends. CDR3 sequence (DNA): TGTGCCTGGAGGGGCGGCACTGAAGCTTTCTTT. Amino acids: CAWRGGTEAFF.

The chain couples TRBV2 to TRBJ1-6, with D unclear. Looked up from germline, CDR1 is SNHLY and CDR2 is FYNNEI. The V and J ends lost 11 bases and 3 bases respectively, with 17 bases between them. The CDR3 has 15 residues. CDR3 region: CAGMERIDYNSPLHF. For the CDR3, the DNA is TGTGCCGGAATGGAGAGGATAGACTATAATTCACCCCTCCACTTT.

The rearrangement joins TRBV7-8 to TRBJ2-7; either TRBD1 or TRBD2 may supply D (5 bases each). The CDR3 extends over 14 amino acids. Trimming took 0 bases from V and 4 from J, leaving 10 bases between them. Per germline, CDR1 SGHVS and CDR2 FQNEAQ. CDR3 in amino acids: CASSLAGTEYEQYF. The CDR3 DNA is TGTGCCAGCAGCTTAGCCGGGACGGAATACGAGCAGTACTTC.

The sample holds a few counts of this clonotype. J is TRBJ2-1 and V is TRBV29-1, with 7 bases aligning to TRBD1. CDR1 and CDR2 (germline): SQVTM, ANQGSEA. V shed 7 bases, J shed 3 bases, and the junction held 9 bases outside the gene matches. The CDR3 loop spans 14 amino acids. Here the CDR3 DNA reads TGCAGCGCCTCCTCCGGGACAGACTACAATGAGCAGTTCTTC. Translating it yields CSASSGTDYNEQFF.

This clonotype was recorded at least ten times. The chain combines TRBV20-1 with TRBJ2-3; D not resolved. CDR1 and CDR2 (germline): DFQATT, SNEGSKA (reference sequence). This CDR3 comprises 15 residues. Trimming cost V 1 base and J 7 bases, with 18 bases left between them. The DNA of the CDR3 is TGCAGTGCTAGAGGCCTCGCCTATAGCAAATATACGCAGTATTTT. Translation gives CSARGLAYSKYTQYF.

This clonotype was picked up a small number of times. This chain links TRBV10-3 with TRBJ1-1; D remains unclear. The ends were cut back, 6 bases at V and 2 bases at J, with 7 bases in the middle. Germline lookup yields CDR1 ENHRY and CDR2 SYGVKD. The CDR3 extends over 12 amino acids. The CDR3 reads CAIRAENTEAFF. CDR3 DNA sequence: TGTGCCATCAGAGCAGAAAACACTGAAGCTTTCTTT.

This clonotype turned up a few times. The chain couples TRBV20-1 to TRBJ2-3; maybe TRBD1 (6 bases). The CDR3 runs to 11 residues. The ends were cut back, 3 bases at V and 6 bases at J, with 7 bases in the middle. CDR1 and CDR2 from the germline V gene are DFQATT and SNEGSKA (reference sequence). CDR3: CSARTGDTQYF. CDR3 DNA: TGCAGTGCTAGGACAGGCGATACGCAGTATTTT.

The sample holds a few counts of this clonotype. The J gene is TRBJ2-7, the V gene TRBV3-1; D perhaps matches TRBD2 (5 bases). Per the germline V gene, CDR1 is LGHDT and CDR2 is YNNKEL (reference sequence). V lost 4 bases and J 1 base, leaving 17 bases between the germline ends. CDR3 length: 16 residues. CDR3 bases: TGTGCCAGCAGCCTGAATCTAGCAGCCCCTTCCTACGAGCAGTACTTC. Translated: CASSLNLAAPSYEQYF.

This clonotype has just a few counts. CDR3 DNA: TGTGCCAGCAGTCAGTCAGACACCGGGGAGCTGTTTTTT. Translating it yields CASSQSDTGELFF. The V and J genes are TRBV6-1 and TRBJ2-2, with D uncertain. Trimming stripped 5 bases from V and 3 bases from J, with 7 bases between. Germline-derived CDR1 and CDR2 are MNHNS and SASEGT. The CDR3 has 13 amino acids.

This clonotype came up a few times. This rearrangement joins TRBV5-1 to TRBJ2-7, with 13 bases fitting TRBD2. CDR1 is SGHRS, CDR2 YFSETQ, per germline. After removal of 3 bases from V and 1 base from J, the junction contained 7 bases not matched to a gene. The CDR3 covers 17 residues. The CDR3 DNA is TGCGCCAGCAGCTACCAGCCGGGACTAGCGGGGTCCTACGAGCAGTACTTC. Encoded protein: CASSYQPGLAGSYEQYF.

This chain connects TRBV7-8 to TRBJ2-1; 13 bases agree with TRBD2. In germline, CDR1 is SGHVS, CDR2 FQNEAQ. CDR3 length: 17 residues. The J segment lost 8 bases and the V segment lost 6 bases, leaving 13 bases of the junction unmatched. The CDR3: CASRPPGGTSGTDEQFF. CDR3 sequence (DNA): TGTGCCAGCAGGCCACCCGGGGGGACTAGCGGGACCGATGAGCAGTTCTTC.

Only a few counts were recorded for this clonotype. J is TRBJ1-1 and V is TRBV5-6, with 7 bases identical to TRBD1. This CDR3 spans 15 amino acids. The V segment lost 5 bases and the J segment 5 bases; nucleotides outside the gene matches: 12. Germline V lookup: CDR1 SGHDT, CDR2 YYEEEE. The CDR3 nucleotides are TGTGCCAGCAGTCTATTAGACAGGGACGGAACTGAAGCTTTCTTT. It encodes CASSLLDRDGTEAFF.

CDR3 sequence reads: CASTRWGDGELFF. As DNA, the CDR3 is TGCGCCAGCACCCGGTGGGGCGACGGGGAGCTGTTTTTT. This chain joins TRBV5-1 and TRBJ2-2; D possibly corresponds to TRBD1 (5 bases). The CDR3 is 13 amino acids. CDR1 and CDR2 from the germline V gene are SGHRS and YFSETQ. Trimming shortened V by 6 bases and J by 7 bases, and 13 bases separated the two germline ends.

The chain combines TRBV30 with TRBJ2-7, with D possibly matching TRBD1 (6 bases). In germline, CDR1 is GTSNPN, CDR2 SVGIG (reference sequence). The germline V and J ends were trimmed by 2 bases and 1 base, with 18 bases remaining between them. The CDR3 is 16 residues long. The chain's CDR3 is CAWSSPLGTPSYEQYF. The CDR3, as DNA: TGTGCCTGGAGTTCACCCCTCGGGACACCTTCCTACGAGCAGTACTTC. Looking up the rest from reference TRBV30 and TRBJ2-7 gives the full variable domain: SQTIHQWPATLVQPVGSPLSLECTVEGTSNPNLYWYRQAAGRGLQLLFYSVGIGQISSEVPQNLSASRPQDRQFILSSKKLLLSDSGFYLCAWSSPLGTPSYEQYFGPGTRLTVT.

This chain uses TRBV19 with TRBJ2-1; 10 nucleotides agree with TRBD2. The germline gives CDR1 LNHDA, CDR2 SQIVND (reference sequence). This CDR3 contains 15 residues. V lost 3 bases and J lost 5; bases outside the gene matches: 4. This CDR3 reads CASSITSGANNEQFF. CDR3 nucleotides: TGTGCCAGTAGTATCACTAGCGGGGCCAACAATGAGCAGTTCTTC.

This clonotype was found many times. The chain employs TRBV3-1 and TRBJ2-1; TRBD2 aligns across 9 bases. Per germline, CDR1 LGHDT and CDR2 YNNKEL (reference sequence). Unmatched junction bases numbered 12, after V lost 3 bases and J lost 12 bases. This CDR3 spans 15 amino acids. The CDR3 sequence is CASSQDAGGLSAQFF. The CDR3 region has the DNA TGTGCCAGCAGCCAGGACGCGGGAGGGCTCAGTGCGCAGTTCTTC.

This clonotype was observed at least ten times. This chain joins TRBV28 and TRBJ2-3; TRBD1 matches at 11 bases. The V and J ends lost 7 bases and 5 bases, in that order; junction bases with no gene match: 8. Germline V lookup: CDR1 MDHEN, CDR2 SYDVKM. The CDR3 totals 15 residues. CDR3: CASTGQGASQDTQYF. For the CDR3, the DNA is TGTGCCAGCACAGGACAGGGGGCGTCTCAAGATACGCAGTATTTT.

DNA of the CDR3: TGTGCCAGCAGTTGGGGCGGTCCAAGCTATCCCGAGCAGTACTTC. Translated, it gives CASSWGGPSYPEQYF. This chain uses TRBV2 with TRBJ2-7; tentatively, D is TRBD1 (5 bases). CDR1 and CDR2 from the germline V gene are SNHLY and FYNNEI. This CDR3 contains 15 residues. Trimming left V 5 bases short and J 6 bases short, with 20 bases between.

This clonotype was seen a handful of times. The rearrangement uses TRBV4-1 and TRBJ1-2, with D unclear. Germline lookup yields CDR1 MGHRA and CDR2 YSYEKL. The CDR3 extends over 16 amino acids. The V gene lost 0 bases and the J gene lost 3 bases, with 14 bases spanning the gap. The CDR3 loop is CASSQDGGPTYYGYTF. The DNA for the CDR3 is TGCGCCAGCAGCCAAGATGGAGGTCCTACTTACTATGGCTACACCTTC.